Below are 7 T cell receptor beta chains sequenced from a single sample in a study of T cells in Graves' hyperthyroidism and ophthalmopathy. Authors of the study amplified TCR beta CDR3 regions from RNA transcripts. With the HTBI primer set, the TCR CDR3 went through a first round of RT-PCR. TCRdb re-called the multiplex PCR reads through MiXCR, storing one row per CDR3 protein. The sample includes about half a million distinct CDR3 sequences, just under 20% of them seen just once. Sequencing was done on a sample of blood. These TCRs come from a man between 35 and 55 years old with Graves' ophthalmopathy.

This chain links TRBV18 with TRBJ2-2; D is ambiguous. Trimming shortened V by 3 bases and J by 0 bases, and 14 bases separated the two germline ends. Germline lookup yields CDR1 KGHSH and CDR2 LQKENI. This CDR3 region has 17 residues. As DNA, the CDR3 is TGTGCCAGCTCACCGGGGTGGACGAACCCGAACACCGGGGAGCTGTTTTTT. As protein: CASSPGWTNPNTGELFF.

This clonotype appeared many times. The CDR3 bases are TGTGCCAGCAGCTGGAACCTCGCAGATACGCAGTATTTT. Residues: CASSWNLADTQYF. This chain connects TRBV5-6 to TRBJ2-3; D gene uncertain. This CDR3 is 13 amino acids long. Germline CDR1 and CDR2: SGHDT and YYEEEE. Deletions cut 3 bases from V and 4 bases from J, with 9 bases between. The whole variable domain, remainder taken from reference TRBV5-6 and TRBJ2-3, is DAGVTQSPTHLIKTRGQQVTLRCSPKSGHDTVSWYQQALGQGPQFIFQYYEEEERQRGNFPDRFSGHQFPNYSSELNVNALLLGDSALYLCASSWNLADTQYFGPGTRLTVL.

There are many counts of this clonotype. The chain recombines TRBV5-1 with TRBJ2-1, with no clear D. V lost 5 bases and J 8 bases, leaving 8 bases between the germline ends. This CDR3 is built from 11 residues. Germline values: CDR1 SGHRS, CDR2 YFSETQ. CDR3 sequence (DNA): TGCGCCAGCAGGGGGAAGGATGAGCAGTTCTTC. It translates to CASRGKDEQFF.

This chain joins TRBV29-1 and TRBJ2-1, with 8 bases fitting TRBD2. This CDR3 has 15 residues. The trim removed 5 bases at V and 6 bases at J, leaving 12 bases unmatched. Germline V gives CDR1 SQVTM, CDR2 ANQGSEA. This CDR3 reads CSVPTGGANGNEQFF. The CDR3 DNA reads TGCAGCGTTCCTACGGGGGGGGCTAACGGCAATGAGCAGTTCTTC.

The J gene is TRBJ2-3, the V gene TRBV14; weak D call: TRBD2 (6 bases). Trimming took 4 bases from V and 6 from J, leaving 17 bases between them. Germline lookup yields CDR1 SGHDN and CDR2 FVKESK. This CDR3 has 15 residues. CDR3 nucleotide sequence: TGTGCCAGCAGCCTTTACACTAGCTGGAGGGATACGCAGTATTTT. Translated, it gives CASSLYTSWRDTQYF.

This clonotype was seen ten or more times. The chain uses TRBV28 and TRBJ2-7; 7 bases line up with TRBD1. CDR1 is MDHEN, CDR2 SYDVKM, per germline. With V trimmed by 3 bases and J by 4 bases, 6 bases remained unmatched. The CDR3 spans 14 residues. The CDR3 loop is CASSLVQGRYEQYF. As DNA, the CDR3 is TGTGCCAGCAGTTTGGTACAGGGGCGTTACGAGCAGTACTTC.

This clonotype has more than one count but fewer than ten. This clone may be a read error of a much larger clone one base away. This CDR3 reads CASKSELVGSYEQYF. The CDR3 DNA reads TGTGCCAGCAAAAGTGAACTAGTCGGCTCCTACGAGCAGTACTTC. This chain links TRBV28 with TRBJ2-7; weak D call: TRBD2 (5 bases). Trimming took 7 bases from V and 0 from J, leaving 16 bases between them. CDR1 and CDR2 (germline): MDHEN, SYDVKM. The CDR3 contains 15 residues.